This T cell receptor beta chain is drawn from a study of T cells in Graves' hyperthyroidism and ophthalmopathy. Amplification of TCR beta CDR3 regions used RNA as the template. When the TCR CDR3 underwent first-round RT-PCR, the HTBI primer set was used. TCRdb re-analysed the multiplex PCR reads in MiXCR, keeping a single row per CDR3 protein. The table records some 740,000 distinct CDR3 sequences, approximately 14% of them present only once. V was pared by 7 bases and J by 5 bases, with 8 bases of the junction left unmatched. This CDR3 has 14 residues. Uncontrolled infection, other autoimmune disease, pregnancy or lactation led to exclusion.

The J gene is TRBJ1-2, the V gene TRBV12-3 or TRBV12-4; 9 bases are shared with TRBD1. What was sequenced was blood. The clonotype comes from a woman aged 18-30 years with Graves' hyperthyroidism. The CDR3 region is CASTRTGTGYGYTF. CDR3 nucleotide sequence: TGTGCCAGCACTCGCACCGGGACAGGGTATGGCTACACCTTC.